The rows below give T cell receptor beta chains drawn from one sample of a study of blood T cell repertoires in COVID-19. The protocol was immunoSEQ multiplex PCR, while the TCRdb copy is restricted to in-frame clones and leaves out a portion. The table has 100,000 to 150,000 clones, about four fifths seen once. The specimen was peripheral blood. The origin of the receptors is a man aged 30-40 years with COVID-19, enrolled during active disease. Both conserved end residues are part of each CDR3. The D gene is left open where the match is weak. Clone size appears in some rows only: once, few, many, or a class for an expanded clone.

V: TRBV19; D: TRBD1; size: many; J: TRBJ1-1; CDR3: CASSIVFQGGTEAFF; DNA: TGTGCCAGTAGTATTGTTTTTCAGGGGGGCACTGAAGCTTTCTTT
V: TRBV5-1; D: TRBD1; size: once; J: TRBJ2-5; CDR3: CASSLNLNRGSTGETQYF; DNA: TGCGCCAGCAGCTTGAATCTTAACAGGGGTTCCACGGGGGAGACCCAGTACTTC
V: TRBV19; D: .; size: .; J: TRBJ2-1; CDR3: CASSVQAGAYNEQFF; DNA: TGTGCCAGTAGTGTCCAGGCGGGTGCCTACAATGAGCAGTTCTTC
V: TRBV6-4; D: .; size: .; J: TRBJ1-4; CDR3: CASTGRKGGRCLWEKLFF; DNA: TGTGCCAGCACAGGGCGTAAGGGAGGACGCTGCCTTTGGGAAAAACTGTTTTTT
V: TRBV2; D: TRBD1; size: .; J: TRBJ1-6; CDR3: CASNRQGAASPLHF; DNA: TGTGCCAGCAACCGACAGGGGGCTGCTTCACCCCTCCACTTT
V: TRBV6-6; D: TRBD1; size: .; J: TRBJ1-6; CDR3: CASSYSTGGRRPLHF; DNA: TGTGCCAGCAGTTACTCAACAGGGGGTAGACGGCCCCTCCACTTT
V: TRBV12-3/TRBV12-4; D: .; size: .; J: TRBJ1-2; CDR3: CASSTGARYGYTF; DNA: TGTGCCAGTTCGACAGGAGCGCGCTATGGCTACACCTTC
V: TRBV7-9; D: .; size: .; J: TRBJ2-7; CDR3: CASSLAGKSYEQYF; DNA: TGTGCCAGCAGCTTAGCCGGGAAGTCTTACGAGCAGTACTTC
V: TRBV18; D: .; size: .; J: TRBJ2-6; CDR3: CASSPPLSGANVLTF; DNA: TGTGCCAGCTCACCCCCCCTCTCTGGGGCCAACGTCCTGACTTTC
V: TRBV5-1; D: .; size: .; J: TRBJ1-5; CDR3: CASSLDRPGEKYDQPQHF; DNA: TGCGCCAGCAGCTTGGACAGGCCGGGGGAAAAGTACGATCAGCCCCAGCATTTT
V: TRBV7-6; D: .; size: .; J: TRBJ2-3; CDR3: CASTIRGGPTDTQYF; DNA: TGTGCCAGCACCATCAGGGGAGGGCCCACAGATACGCAGTATTTT
V: TRBV6-6; D: TRBD1; size: once; J: TRBJ2-7; CDR3: CASSSGQVVGEQYF; DNA: TGTGCCAGCAGTTCTGGACAGGTTGTGGGGGAGCAGTACTTC
V: TRBV30; D: .; size: .; J: TRBJ1-2; CDR3: CAWSLAGRGYTF; DNA: TGTGCCTGGAGTCTGGCAGGGCGCGGCTACACCTTC
V: TRBV18; D: TRBD2; size: .; J: TRBJ2-7; CDR3: CASSPGRVSYEQYF; DNA: TGTGCCAGCTCACCAGGGAGGGTCTCCTACGAGCAGTACTTC
V: TRBV2; D: .; size: .; J: TRBJ1-3; CDR3: CASSERVRATGNTIYF; DNA: TGTGCCAGCAGTGAAAGGGTCAGGGCGACTGGAAACACCATATATTTT
V: TRBV2; D: TRBD1; size: .; J: TRBJ1-5; CDR3: CASSITGGNQPQHF; DNA: TGTGCCAGCAGTATTACAGGGGGCAATCAGCCCCAGCATTTT
V: TRBV7-8; D: .; size: .; J: TRBJ1-1; CDR3: CASSLVDPYGRDTEAFF; DNA: TGTGCCAGCAGCTTAGTTGACCCATACGGGAGGGACACTGAAGCTTTCTTT
V: TRBV27; D: .; size: .; J: TRBJ1-6; CDR3: CATSKSTDLYNSPLHF; DNA: TGTGCCACCAGCAAATCGACAGACCTCTATAATTCACCCCTCCACTTT
V: TRBV28; D: .; size: .; J: TRBJ2-5; CDR3: CASSLGGGYQETQYF; DNA: TGTGCCAGCAGTTTGGGTGGGGGGTACCAAGAGACCCAGTACTTC
V: TRBV11-3; D: TRBD1; size: .; J: TRBJ1-2; CDR3: CASSVRGTNYGYTF; DNA: TGTGCCAGCAGCGTCAGGGGGACCAACTATGGCTACACCTTC
V: TRBV30; D: .; size: .; J: TRBJ1-2; CDR3: CAWSLERNYGYTF; DNA: TGTGCCTGGAGTTTGGAGAGAAACTATGGCTACACCTTC
V: TRBV28; D: TRBD1; size: .; J: TRBJ2-3; CDR3: CASRPGQGPDTQYF; DNA: TGTGCCAGCAGACCCGGACAGGGCCCAGATACGCAGTATTTT
V: TRBV6-5; D: .; size: .; J: TRBJ2-5; CDR3: CASTFISGHGETQYF; DNA: TGTGCCAGCACTTTCATATCAGGGCATGGGGAGACCCAGTACTTC
V: TRBV18; D: TRBD1; size: .; J: TRBJ1-4; CDR3: CASSPFAGGGEKLFF; DNA: TGTGCCAGCTCGCCCTTCGCAGGGGGTGGTGAAAAACTGTTTTTT
V: TRBV24-1; D: .; size: .; J: TRBJ2-2; CDR3: CATRGHVTGELFF; DNA: TGTGCCACCAGGGGCCATGTCACCGGGGAGCTGTTTTTT
V: TRBV7-9; D: .; size: .; J: TRBJ1-2; CDR3: CASSFSTSGYTF; DNA: TGTGCCAGCAGCTTTTCCACGAGTGGCTACACCTTC
V: TRBV5-1; D: TRBD1; size: few; J: TRBJ1-1; CDR3: CASSWGDRSPEAFF; DNA: TGCGCCAGCAGCTGGGGGGACAGGTCCCCTGAAGCTTTCTTT
V: TRBV12-3/TRBV12-4; D: .; size: few; J: TRBJ1-4; CDR3: CASSPTREGLFF; DNA: TGTGCCAGCAGCCCGACCCGGGAAGGACTGTTTTTT
V: TRBV5-1; D: .; size: .; J: TRBJ2-3; CDR3: CASRFGTRSTDTQYF; DNA: TGCGCCAGCAGGTTCGGGACTCGAAGCACAGATACGCAGTATTTT
V: TRBV6-5; D: .; size: .; J: TRBJ2-2; CDR3: CASSYGQTNTGELFF; DNA: TGTGCCAGCAGTTACGGGCAGACAAACACCGGGGAGCTGTTTTTT
V: TRBV30; D: .; size: .; J: TRBJ1-1; CDR3: CAWSFKAGKKEEAFF; DNA: TGTGCCTGGAGTTTCAAGGCGGGGAAAAAGGAAGAAGCTTTCTTT
V: TRBV19; D: TRBD1; size: .; J: TRBJ1-6; CDR3: CASTPEDRAYNSPLHF; DNA: TGTGCCAGTACCCCGGAGGACAGGGCTTATAATTCACCCCTCCACTTT
V: TRBV30; D: TRBD2; size: .; J: TRBJ2-7; CDR3: CAWSPKTSGGAYEQYF; DNA: TGTGCCTGGAGTCCCAAGACTAGCGGGGGGGCTTACGAGCAGTACTTC
V: TRBV5-1; D: .; size: few; J: TRBJ2-1; CDR3: CASSLGSSVGYNEQFF; DNA: TGCGCCAGCAGCTTGGGGTCTAGCGTAGGATACAATGAGCAGTTCTTC
V: TRBV18; D: TRBD1; size: .; J: TRBJ1-5; CDR3: CASSPGTGGNSNQPQHF; DNA: TGTGCCAGCTCCCCCGGGACAGGGGGTAATAGCAATCAGCCCCAGCATTTT
V: TRBV5-1; D: .; size: few; J: TRBJ2-2; CDR3: CASSLWAGARELFF; DNA: TGCGCCAGCAGCCTCTGGGCAGGGGCTCGGGAGCTGTTTTTT
V: TRBV5-1; D: TRBD1; size: .; J: TRBJ1-2; CDR3: CASSSGQGIEGYTF; DNA: TGCGCCAGCAGCTCGGGACAGGGAATTGAGGGCTACACCTTC
V: TRBV11-3; D: TRBD2; size: once; J: TRBJ2-1; CDR3: CASSLAGTSSYNEQFF; DNA: TGTGCCAGCAGCTTAGCTGGGACTAGCTCCTACAATGAGCAGTTCTTC
V: TRBV7-9; D: TRBD1; size: .; J: TRBJ1-6; CDR3: CASSLVGDRGSPLHF; DNA: TGTGCCAGCAGCTTAGTGGGGGACAGGGGCTCACCCCTCCACTTT
V: TRBV9; D: .; size: many; J: TRBJ2-5; CDR3: CASSVDSFVETQYF; DNA: TGTGCCAGCAGCGTCGACAGCTTTGTCGAGACCCAGTACTTC
V: TRBV4-2; D: TRBD1; size: .; J: TRBJ1-6; CDR3: CASSVSQGARISPLHF; DNA: TGTGCCAGCAGCGTAAGCCAGGGGGCGAGGATTTCACCCCTCCACTTT
V: TRBV29-1; D: .; size: .; J: TRBJ2-2; CDR3: CSVVIQVNTGELFF; DNA: TGCAGCGTTGTTATTCAGGTGAACACCGGGGAGCTGTTTTTT
V: TRBV5-6; D: TRBD2; size: .; J: TRBJ2-1; CDR3: CASSSASGIDEQFF; DNA: TGTGCCAGCAGCTCCGCGAGCGGGATCGATGAGCAGTTCTTC
V: TRBV30; D: .; size: .; J: TRBJ1-3; CDR3: CAWSVSDRQRNTIYF; DNA: TGTGCCTGGAGTGTATCCGACAGGCAAAGAAACACCATATATTTT
V: TRBV19; D: TRBD1; size: .; J: TRBJ2-5; CDR3: CASSTGVRETQYF; DNA: TGTGCCAGTAGCACAGGGGTAAGGGAGACCCAGTACTTC
V: TRBV6-2/TRBV6-3; D: TRBD2; size: few; J: TRBJ2-1; CDR3: CASSYRGLAGGIIEQFF; DNA: TGTGCCAGCAGTTACAGGGGACTAGCGGGGGGCATCATTGAGCAGTTCTTC
V: TRBV7-6; D: .; size: .; J: TRBJ2-2; CDR3: CASSLGGSNTGELFF; DNA: TGTGCCAGCAGCTTAGGGGGCTCGAACACCGGGGAGCTGTTTTTT
V: TRBV27; D: .; size: .; J: TRBJ1-5; CDR3: CASSLYNQPQHF; DNA: TGTGCCAGCAGTTTGTACAATCAGCCCCAGCATTTT
V: TRBV4-3; D: TRBD1; size: .; J: TRBJ2-4; CDR3: CASSQDYAGQGTLGVKNIQYF; DNA: TGCGCCAGCAGCCAAGATTACGCGGGACAGGGAACCTTAGGGGTCAAAAACATTCAGTACTTC
V: TRBV6-5; D: .; size: once; J: TRBJ2-7; CDR3: CASTRGYEQYF; DNA: TGTGCCAGCACCCGGGGGTACGAGCAGTACTTC
V: TRBV11-2; D: TRBD1; size: .; J: TRBJ2-7; CDR3: CASSPPGTGIFGEQYF; DNA: TGTGCCAGCAGCCCCCCGGGGACAGGGATATTTGGAGAGCAGTACTTC